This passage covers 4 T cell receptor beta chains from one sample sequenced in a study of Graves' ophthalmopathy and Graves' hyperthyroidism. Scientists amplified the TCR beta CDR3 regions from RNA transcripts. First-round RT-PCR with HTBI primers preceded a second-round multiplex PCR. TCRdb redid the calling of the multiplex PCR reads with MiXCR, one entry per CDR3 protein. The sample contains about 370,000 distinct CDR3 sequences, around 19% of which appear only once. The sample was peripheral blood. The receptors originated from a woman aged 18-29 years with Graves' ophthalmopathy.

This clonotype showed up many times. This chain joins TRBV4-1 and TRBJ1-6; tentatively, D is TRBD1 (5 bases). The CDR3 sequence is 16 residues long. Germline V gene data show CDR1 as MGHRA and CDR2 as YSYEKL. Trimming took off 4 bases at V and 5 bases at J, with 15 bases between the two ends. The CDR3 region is CASSPSSGTDNSPLHF. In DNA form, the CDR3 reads TGCGCCAGCAGCCCTTCGTCCGGGACGGATAATTCACCCCTCCACTTT.

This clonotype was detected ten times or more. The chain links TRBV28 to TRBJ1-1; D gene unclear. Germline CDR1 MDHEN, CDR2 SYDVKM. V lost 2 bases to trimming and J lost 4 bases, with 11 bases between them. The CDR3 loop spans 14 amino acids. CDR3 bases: TGTGCCAGCAGTTTAGCCCGGCCCGGCACTGAAGCTTTCTTT. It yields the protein CASSLARPGTEAFF.

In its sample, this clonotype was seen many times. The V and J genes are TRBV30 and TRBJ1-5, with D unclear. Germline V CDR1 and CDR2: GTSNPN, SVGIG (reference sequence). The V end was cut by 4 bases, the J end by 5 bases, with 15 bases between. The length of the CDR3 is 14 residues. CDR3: CAWTSASLHQPQHF. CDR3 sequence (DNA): TGTGCCTGGACAAGTGCCAGCCTACATCAGCCCCAGCATTTT.

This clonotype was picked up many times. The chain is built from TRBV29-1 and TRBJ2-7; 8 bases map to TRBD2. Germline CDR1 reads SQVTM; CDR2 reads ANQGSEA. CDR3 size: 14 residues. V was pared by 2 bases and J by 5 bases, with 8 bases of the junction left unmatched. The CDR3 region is CSVEWVAGGNEQYF. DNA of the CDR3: TGCAGCGTTGAATGGGTGGCGGGAGGAAACGAGCAGTACTTC.